The TCR beta chain described here comes from a study of blood T cells in healthy people across ages. Study-level points and caveats: It was not possible, with unsorted PBMCs, to conclusively compare naive and antigen-experienced cells.

This clonotype was detected only a few times. Its matching antigen is unknown. This CDR3 has 13 residues. Per germline, CDR1 ENHRY and CDR2 SYGVKD. Primed by a sample-barcoded 5' primer and a J-beta primer mix, a second PCR proceeded for about 6 to 11 cycles. TCRdb ran MiXCR on the 5' RACE reads and lists one entry per CDR3 protein. The sample includes approximately 800,000 distinct CDR3 sequences, roughly 24% seen only once; the top ten take over 2.5%. The data also belong to a second study, concerning T cells of mothers and their children.

The specimen sequenced was blood. This sequence was found in a boy younger than 18 in good health. J is TRBJ2-1 and V is TRBV10-3; 9 nucleotides match TRBD1. The J call is uncertain, as TRBJ2-5 better fits the DNA end. The CDR3 region is CAIRAGQGETQYF. Here the CDR3 DNA reads TGTGCCATCAGAGCGGGACAGGGAGAGACCCAGTACTTC.